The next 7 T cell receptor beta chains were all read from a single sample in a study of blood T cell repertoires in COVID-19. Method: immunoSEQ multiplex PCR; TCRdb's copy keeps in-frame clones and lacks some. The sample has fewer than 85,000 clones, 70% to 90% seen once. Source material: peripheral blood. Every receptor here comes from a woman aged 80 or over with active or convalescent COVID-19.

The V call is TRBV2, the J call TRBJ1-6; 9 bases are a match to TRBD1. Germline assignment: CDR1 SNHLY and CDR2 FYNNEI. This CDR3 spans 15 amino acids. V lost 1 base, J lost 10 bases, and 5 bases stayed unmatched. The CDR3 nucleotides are TGTGCCAGCAGTGAAGAGGGGACAGGGACCTCACCCCTCCACTTT. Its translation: CASSEEGTGTSPLHF.

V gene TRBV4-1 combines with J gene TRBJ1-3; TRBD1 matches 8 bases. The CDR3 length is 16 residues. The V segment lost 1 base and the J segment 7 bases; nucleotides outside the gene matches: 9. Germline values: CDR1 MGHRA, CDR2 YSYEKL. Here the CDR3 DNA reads TGCGCCAGCAGCCAAGGAGGCAGGGGGCGCGGGAACACCATATATTTT. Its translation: CASSQGGRGRGNTIYF.

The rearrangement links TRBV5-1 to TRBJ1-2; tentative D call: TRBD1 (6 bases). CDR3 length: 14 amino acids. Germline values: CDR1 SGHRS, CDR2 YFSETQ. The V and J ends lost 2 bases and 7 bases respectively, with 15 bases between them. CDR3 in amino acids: CASSFRGPTLGYTF. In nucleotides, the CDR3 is TGCGCCAGCAGCTTCAGGGGCCCTACGCTTGGCTACACCTTC.

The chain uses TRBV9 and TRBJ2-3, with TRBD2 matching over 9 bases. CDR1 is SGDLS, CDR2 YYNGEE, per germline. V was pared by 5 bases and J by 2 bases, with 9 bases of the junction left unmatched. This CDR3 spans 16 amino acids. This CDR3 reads CASSRSASGNTDTQYF. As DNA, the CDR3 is TGTGCCAGCAGTAGGTCGGCTAGCGGGAACACAGATACGCAGTATTTT.

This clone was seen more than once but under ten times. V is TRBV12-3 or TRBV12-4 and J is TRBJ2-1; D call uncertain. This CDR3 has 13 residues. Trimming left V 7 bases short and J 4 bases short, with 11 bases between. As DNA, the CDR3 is TGTGCCAGCAACCCGGTCGGGTACAATGAGCAGTTCTTC. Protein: CASNPVGYNEQFF.

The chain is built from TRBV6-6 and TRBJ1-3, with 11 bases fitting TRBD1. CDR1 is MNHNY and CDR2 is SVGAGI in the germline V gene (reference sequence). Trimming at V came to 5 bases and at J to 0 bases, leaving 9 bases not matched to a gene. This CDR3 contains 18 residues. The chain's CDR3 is CASSQTGTGGSSGNTIYF. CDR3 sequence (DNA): TGTGCCAGCAGTCAGACTGGGACAGGGGGGAGCTCTGGAAACACCATATATTTT.

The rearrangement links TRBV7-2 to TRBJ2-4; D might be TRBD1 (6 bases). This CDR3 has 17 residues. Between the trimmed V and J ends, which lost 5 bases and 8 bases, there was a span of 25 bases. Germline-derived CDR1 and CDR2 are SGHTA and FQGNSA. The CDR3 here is CASSTRHWYRVGYIQYF. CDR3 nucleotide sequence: TGTGCCAGCAGCACGAGGCATTGGTACAGGGTGGGTTACATTCAGTACTTC.